The clone carrying this T cell receptor (beta chain) showed up just a few times. This entry is derived from a study of control samples from healthy donors and cancer patients. The ends lost 5 bases at V and 5 bases at J; junction bases unmatched: 2. The CDR3 spans 13 residues. Looked up from germline, CDR1 is SGHTA and CDR2 is FQGNSA. Sequencing used immunoSEQ multiplex PCR; TCRdb keeps in-frame clones, though not all of them. The sample holds about 120,000 clones, approximately 89% seen once. V is TRBV7-2 and J is TRBJ2-2, with 7 bases fitting TRBD2. The sequencing sample was made of blood. The TCR comes from a middle-aged man in good health. CDR3 in DNA: TGTGCCAGCAGCCGGGGACTAACCGGGGAGCTGTTTTTT. This translates into CASSRGLTGELFF.